This passage covers 24 T cell receptor beta chains from one sample sequenced in a study of cytomegalovirus exposure and HLA in healthy donors. Generated by immunoSEQ multiplex PCR, the TCRdb table keeps only in-frame clones and is missing some. This sample has about 150,000 clones; roughly nine tenths occur once, and the top ten carry about 3.5%. The specimen sequenced was PBMCs. These receptors all come from a woman aged 18-29 years in good health and CMV-seropositive.

The V call is TRBV30, the J call TRBJ1-1; the D gene is possibly TRBD1 (5 bases). The germline CDR1 and CDR2 sequences are GTSNPN and SVGIG (reference sequence). V lost 2 bases, J lost 5 bases, and 15 bases lay in between. The CDR3 runs to 14 residues. For the CDR3, the DNA is TGTGCCTGGAGTAGGGGCAGACAAGTAACTGAAGCTTTCTTT. Encoded protein: CAWSRGRQVTEAFF.

J is TRBJ2-2 and V is TRBV2, with D maybe TRBD1 (5 bases). The germline V and J ends were trimmed by 5 bases and 1 base, with 11 bases remaining between them. CDR3 size: 15 residues. In germline, CDR1 is SNHLY, CDR2 FYNNEI. CDR3 sequence: CASSSLTGNTGELFF. The CDR3 DNA reads as TGTGCCAGCAGTAGCCTCACAGGGAACACCGGGGAGCTGTTTTTT.

The CDR3 region is CASSYGRENTGELFF. The CDR3 DNA reads TGTGCCAGCAGTTACGGGCGGGAGAACACCGGGGAGCTGTTTTTT. The chain recombines TRBV6-6 with TRBJ2-2; the D gene is possibly TRBD2 (6 bases). The CDR3 is 15 residues long. Germline assignment: CDR1 MNHNY and CDR2 SVGAGI (reference sequence). V lost 2 bases to trimming and J lost 1 base, with 8 bases between them.

The rearrangement links TRBV19 to TRBJ2-2, with 7 nucleotides matching TRBD1. The CDR3 is 16 residues long. V gave up 4 bases and J gave up 4 bases; unmatched junction bases: 9. Germline CDR1 is LNHDA and CDR2 is SQIVND (reference sequence). The DNA of the CDR3 is TGTGCCAGTAGTAACGGACAGGTGGTCAGCACCGGGGAGCTGTTTTTT. Its protein is CASSNGQVVSTGELFF. Combining the CDR3 with reference TRBV19 and TRBJ2-2 gives the whole variable domain DGGITQSPKYLFRKEGQNVTLSCEQNLNHDAMYWYRQDPGQGLRLIYYSQIVNDFQKGDIAEGYSVSREKKESFPLTVTSAQKNPTAFYLCASSNGQVVSTGELFFGEGSRLTVL.

The rearrangement joins TRBV28 to TRBJ2-5, with TRBD2 matching 7 bases. This CDR3 is 13 amino acids long. Germline CDR1 reads MDHEN; CDR2 reads SYDVKM. Trimming removed 3 bases from V and 5 bases from J; junction bases left unmatched: 3. The CDR3 here is CASSLGAGETQYF. The CDR3 nucleotides are TGTGCCAGCAGTTTGGGAGCGGGGGAGACCCAGTACTTC.

The chain uses TRBV18 and TRBJ1-2; D possibly corresponds to TRBD1 (5 bases). The CDR3 spans 13 residues. V lost 3 bases and J 4 bases, leaving 9 bases between the germline ends. Germline V gives CDR1 KGHSH, CDR2 LQKENI. The CDR3 here is CASSPDSVYGYTF. CDR3 nucleotide sequence: TGTGCCAGCTCACCCGACAGTGTCTATGGCTACACCTTC.

This clone was recorded once. The chain employs TRBV18 and TRBJ2-1; 10 nucleotides agree with TRBD2. The CDR3 loop spans 16 amino acids. Losses at the gene ends were 3 bases for V and 1 base for J; bases not matched to a gene: 3. The germline V gene has CDR1 KGHSH and CDR2 LQKENI. The CDR3 DNA reads as TGTGCCAGCTCACCTACTAGCGGGAAATCCTACAATGAGCAGTTCTTC. Its protein is CASSPTSGKSYNEQFF. The whole variable domain, filled in from reference TRBV18 and TRBJ2-1, reads NAGVMQNPRHLVRRRGQEARLRCSPMKGHSHVYWYRQLPEEGLKFMVYLQKENIIDESGMPKERFSAEFPKEGPSILRIQQVVRGDSAAYFCASSPTSGKSYNEQFFGPGTRLTVL.

This chain connects TRBV7-9 to TRBJ2-5; 10 nucleotides match TRBD2. The CDR3 is 16 residues long. CDR1 SEHNR and CDR2 FQNEAQ come from the germline V gene (reference sequence). J gave up 1 base and V 3 bases, and 5 bases lay outside the gene matches. CDR3 coding DNA: TGTGCCAGCAGCTTCATGAGCGGGAGGGCCCAAGAGACCCAGTACTTC. This translates into CASSFMSGRAQETQYF.

CDR3 sequence: CATSSLFGVQGVGYTF. Here the CDR3 DNA reads TGTGCCACCAGCAGCCTCTTCGGGGTACAGGGGGTCGGCTACACCTTC. This chain joins TRBV15 and TRBJ1-2, with 8 bases matching TRBD1. The length of the CDR3 is 16 residues. Germline assignment: CDR1 LNHNV and CDR2 YYDKDF (reference sequence). V was clipped by 3 bases and J by 8 bases; unmatched bases: 14. The whole variable domain, remainder taken from reference TRBV15 and TRBJ1-2, is DAMVIQNPRYQVTQFGKPVTLSCSQTLNHNVMYWYQQKSSQAPKLLFHYYDKDFNNEADTPDNFQSRRPNTSFCFLDIRSPGLGDTAMYLCATSSLFGVQGVGYTFGSGTRLTVV.

This chain uses TRBV6-6 with TRBJ2-2; 14 bases fit TRBD2. V lost 6 bases, J lost 7 bases, and 7 bases stayed unmatched. The CDR3 is 16 residues long. Germline loops: CDR1 MNHNY, CDR2 SVGAGI (reference sequence). The DNA of the CDR3 is TGTGCCAGCAGAGAGGGACTAGCGGGAGAGGTCGGGGAGCTGTTTTTT. Translation gives CASREGLAGEVGELFF.

The chain links TRBV5-1 to TRBJ2-7; 7 bases fit TRBD2. Trimming took 0 bases from V and 0 from J; bases not matched to a gene: 9. This CDR3 comprises 17 residues. Germline CDR1 SGHRS, CDR2 YFSETQ. For the CDR3, the DNA is TGCGCCAGCAGCTTGGGGCTGGCTAGCGGTAGCTCCTACGAGCAGTACTTC. Amino acids: CASSLGLASGSSYEQYF. Based on the CDR3 plus reference TRBV5-1 and TRBJ2-7, the full variable domain is KAGVTQTPRYLIKTRGQQVTLSCSPISGHRSVSWYQQTPGQGLQFLFEYFSETQRNKGNFPGRFSGRQFSNSRSEMNVSTLELGDSALYLCASSLGLASGSSYEQYFGPGTRLTVT.

The chain couples TRBV19 to TRBJ1-2; 7 bases fit TRBD1. The trim removed 3 bases at V and 8 bases at J, leaving 15 bases unmatched. Germline assignment: CDR1 LNHDA and CDR2 SQIVND (reference sequence). This CDR3 is 16 amino acids long. In DNA form, the CDR3 reads TGTGCCAGTAGTATGCCCCCCCCAGGGGGAGGAGTAGGCTACACCTTC. It is translated as CASSMPPPGGGVGYTF. The whole variable domain, remainder taken from reference TRBV19 and TRBJ1-2, is DGGITQSPKYLFRKEGQNVTLSCEQNLNHDAMYWYRQDPGQGLRLIYYSQIVNDFQKGDIAEGYSVSREKKESFPLTVTSAQKNPTAFYLCASSMPPPGGGVGYTFGSGTRLTVV.

The J gene is TRBJ2-1, the V gene TRBV5-1; a possible D gene is TRBD1 (6 bases). CDR1 and CDR2 from the germline V gene are SGHRS and YFSETQ. V was shortened by 4 bases and J by 3 bases, with 8 bases between the two germline ends. CDR3 length: 13 residues. The CDR3 protein is CASSIQGYNEQFF. CDR3 in DNA: TGCGCCAGCAGCATACAGGGCTACAATGAGCAGTTCTTC. The variable domain in full, completed from reference TRBV5-1 and TRBJ2-1, reads KAGVTQTPRYLIKTRGQQVTLSCSPISGHRSVSWYQQTPGQGLQFLFEYFSETQRNKGNFPGRFSGRQFSNSRSEMNVSTLELGDSALYLCASSIQGYNEQFFGPGTRLTVL.

The chain joins TRBV4-1 to TRBJ1-2; D unclear. The CDR3 extends over 13 amino acids. The germline CDR1 and CDR2 sequences are MGHRA and YSYEKL. Trimming took off 0 bases at V and 7 bases at J, with 9 bases between the two ends. The CDR3 loop reads CASSQETAAGYTF. CDR3 nucleotides: TGCGCCAGCAGCCAAGAGACGGCGGCTGGCTACACCTTC.

This chain uses TRBV29-1 with TRBJ1-2; D is unresolved. Trimming removed 3 bases from V and 7 bases from J, with 9 bases in between. CDR3 size: 11 residues. The germline gives CDR1 SQVTM, CDR2 ANQGSEA. CDR3 protein: CSVDEGGGYTF. CDR3 bases: TGCAGCGTTGACGAGGGTGGTGGCTACACCTTC.

This clone has only one observation. CDR3 sequence reads: CASSFRGRETQYF. CDR3 nucleotides: TGTGCCAGCAGCTTTAGGGGGCGGGAGACCCAGTACTTC. This chain links TRBV11-2 with TRBJ2-5; 7 bases are shared with TRBD1. CDR1 and CDR2 from the germline V gene are SGHAT and FQNNGV. CDR3 length: 13 residues. With V trimmed by 3 bases and J by 5 bases, 3 bases remained unmatched.

V and J are TRBV7-3 and TRBJ2-3; 11 positions agree with TRBD2. Germline CDR1 is SGHTA and CDR2 is FQGTGA. Losses at the gene ends were 4 bases for V and 5 bases for J; bases not matched to a gene: 2. The CDR3 consists of 14 residues. The CDR3: CASSSGLAEDTQYF. DNA for the CDR3: TGTGCCAGCAGCTCGGGACTAGCGGAAGATACGCAGTATTTT.

J is TRBJ2-5 and V is TRBV7-9, with a tentative D call TRBD1 (5 bases). The CDR3 has 15 amino acids. CDR1 SEHNR and CDR2 FQNEAQ come from the germline V gene (reference sequence). V was shortened by 3 bases and J by 3 bases, with 14 bases between the two germline ends. The CDR3 nucleotides are TGTGCCAGCAGCTTGGTTTTTTCAGGGAAAGAGACCCAGTACTTC. Encoded protein: CASSLVFSGKETQYF.

The rearrangement joins TRBV19 to TRBJ2-3; 7 bases fit TRBD2. Losses at the gene ends were 3 bases for V and 0 bases for J; bases not matched to a gene: 0. The CDR3 loop spans 14 amino acids. CDR1 is LNHDA and CDR2 is SQIVND in the germline V gene (reference sequence). The CDR3 region is CASSISGSTDTQYF. CDR3 coding DNA: TGTGCCAGTAGTATTAGCGGGAGCACAGATACGCAGTATTTT.

J is TRBJ2-6 and V is TRBV2; TRBD1 is a possible D gene (6 bases). Germline CDR1 is SNHLY and CDR2 is FYNNEI. V lost 6 bases to trimming and J lost 3 bases, with 18 bases between them. This CDR3 is 17 amino acids long. The CDR3 loop reads CASSPPGAMGGANVLTF. Written as DNA, the CDR3 is TGTGCCAGCAGCCCCCCAGGGGCAATGGGTGGGGCCAACGTCCTGACTTTC. The full variable domain, rest sourced from reference TRBV2 and TRBJ2-6, is EPEVTQTPSHQVTQMGQEVILRCVPISNHLYFYWYRQILGQKVEFLVSFYNNEISEKSEIFDDQFSVERPDGSNFTLKIRSTKLEDSAMYFCASSPPGAMGGANVLTFGAGSRLTVL.

The chain employs TRBV7-9 and TRBJ1-1; tentatively, D is TRBD1 (6 bases). The CDR3 has 13 residues. Germline assignment: CDR1 SEHNR and CDR2 FQNEAQ (reference sequence). V lost 5 bases and J lost 4, with 11 bases in between. This CDR3 reads CASSAIQGTEAFF. The CDR3, as DNA: TGTGCCAGCAGCGCTATACAGGGCACTGAAGCTTTCTTT. The whole variable domain, filled in from reference TRBV7-9 and TRBJ1-1, reads DTGVSQNPRHKITKRGQNVTFRCDPISEHNRLYWYRQTLGQGPEFLTYFQNEAQLEKSRLLSDRFSAERPKGSFSTLEIQRTEQGDSAMYLCASSAIQGTEAFFGQGTRLTVV.

V and J are TRBV10-1 and TRBJ2-1; 9 nucleotides line up with TRBD2. Germline V gives CDR1 WNHNN, CDR2 SYGVQD (reference sequence). The CDR3 runs to 15 residues. The ends lost 2 bases at V and 4 bases at J; junction bases unmatched: 3. The CDR3 loop reads CASSELAGIYNEQFF. CDR3 DNA sequence: TGCGCCAGCAGTGAGCTAGCGGGGATTTACAATGAGCAGTTCTTC.

This clone was counted a single time. The rearrangement links TRBV11-3 to TRBJ2-5; 10 bases match TRBD2. This CDR3 is 15 amino acids long. V trimming: 1 base; J trimming: 5 bases; junction bases outside the gene matches: 4. Germline values: CDR1 SGHNT, CDR2 YENEEA. The CDR3 DNA reads TGTGCCAGCAGCTTAGTCCTACTAGCGGGGGAGACCCAGTACTTC. Protein: CASSLVLLAGETQYF. Together with reference TRBV11-3 and TRBJ2-5, the CDR3 gives the full variable domain: EAGVVQSPRYKIIEKKQPVAFWCNPISGHNTLYWYLQNLGQGPELLIRYENEEAVDDSQLPKDRFSAERLKGVDSTLKIQPAELGDSAVYLCASSLVLLAGETQYFGPGTRLLVL.

The chain combines TRBV9 with TRBJ2-2, with 12 bases identical to TRBD2. The CDR3 is 16 residues long. J lost 3 bases, V lost 3 bases, and 3 bases had no gene match. In germline, CDR1 is SGDLS, CDR2 YYNGEE. CDR3 in amino acids: CASSARLAGDTGELFF. The CDR3 DNA sequence: TGTGCCAGCAGCGCCCGACTAGCGGGAGACACCGGGGAGCTGTTTTTT.